What follows is one TCR beta chain and its context. This sample stems from a study of shared clonotypes between healthy human individuals. Study-wide context: Plates per donor: three CD4 naive, three CD4 memory, two CD8 naive, one CD8 memory.

Data came from immunoSEQ multiplex PCR; TCRdb stores just in-frame clones and leaves some out. This table holds some 2,500,000 clones, more than 85% found once. The origin of this receptor is a man younger than 35 in good health. Some clones in this sample may be carry-over from other donors' samples. What was sequenced was naive CD4+ T cells from PBMCs. The subset here: CD45RA+ positively selected.

DNA of the CDR3: TGCGCCAGCAGTGAGGACAGGGGCTACGAGCAGTACTTC. It translates to CASSEDRGYEQYF. This chain connects TRBV10-1 to TRBJ2-7, with TRBD1 identical over 8 bases. This CDR3 has 13 amino acids. Germline loops: CDR1 WNHNN, CDR2 SYGVQD (reference sequence). V lost 2 bases, J lost 3 bases, and 0 bases stayed unmatched.